This TCR beta chain emerged from a study of cytotoxic CD8 clonotypes in ibrutinib-treated CLL. The V gene's germline CDR1 is LNHDA and CDR2 SQIVND (reference sequence). The CDR3 sequence is 13 residues long. Trimming stripped 3 bases from V and 7 bases from J, with 7 bases between. Sequencing used immunoSEQ multiplex PCR; TCRdb keeps in-frame clones, though not all of them. The sample includes some 130,000 clones, approximately 85% of them seen just once. The specimen comprised PBMCs, sampled after 24 months of ibrutinib treatment. V gene TRBV19 combines with J gene TRBJ1-6; unclear D gene. The sequence came from a human donor with chronic lymphocytic leukemia. The CDR3: CASSIPGNSPLHF. CDR3 nucleotide sequence: TGTGCCAGTAGTATTCCCGGCAATTCACCCCTCCACTTT.